Detailed here is one TCR beta chain. Antigen specificity is unknown. The data originate from a study of cytomegalovirus exposure and HLA in healthy donors. Overall study results and limits: At a 0.05 false discovery rate, a later analysis found about 17,000 TCR beta sequences to be associated with HLA alleles. Immune exposure information available was restricted to CMV serostatus.

PCR employed 60 Vbeta and 13 Jbeta primers. The method was immunoSEQ multiplex PCR; TCRdb's version includes in-frame clones alone and lacks a portion of them. In the table there are some 94,000 clones, 69% of which are singletons. This CDR3 region has 16 residues. The junction had 6 bases not matched to a gene; V was cut back by 0 bases and J by 4 bases. Germline CDR1 SGDLS, CDR2 YYNGEE. Sample: PBMCs. V gene TRBV9 combines with J gene TRBJ1-4, with TRBD1 matching over 7 bases. The sequence was obtained from a man between 45 and 60 years old in good health and CMV-seronegative. The CDR3 is CASSVEDRSINEKLFF. The CDR3 nucleotides are TGTGCCAGCAGCGTAGAGGACAGGTCGATTAATGAAAAACTGTTTTTT.